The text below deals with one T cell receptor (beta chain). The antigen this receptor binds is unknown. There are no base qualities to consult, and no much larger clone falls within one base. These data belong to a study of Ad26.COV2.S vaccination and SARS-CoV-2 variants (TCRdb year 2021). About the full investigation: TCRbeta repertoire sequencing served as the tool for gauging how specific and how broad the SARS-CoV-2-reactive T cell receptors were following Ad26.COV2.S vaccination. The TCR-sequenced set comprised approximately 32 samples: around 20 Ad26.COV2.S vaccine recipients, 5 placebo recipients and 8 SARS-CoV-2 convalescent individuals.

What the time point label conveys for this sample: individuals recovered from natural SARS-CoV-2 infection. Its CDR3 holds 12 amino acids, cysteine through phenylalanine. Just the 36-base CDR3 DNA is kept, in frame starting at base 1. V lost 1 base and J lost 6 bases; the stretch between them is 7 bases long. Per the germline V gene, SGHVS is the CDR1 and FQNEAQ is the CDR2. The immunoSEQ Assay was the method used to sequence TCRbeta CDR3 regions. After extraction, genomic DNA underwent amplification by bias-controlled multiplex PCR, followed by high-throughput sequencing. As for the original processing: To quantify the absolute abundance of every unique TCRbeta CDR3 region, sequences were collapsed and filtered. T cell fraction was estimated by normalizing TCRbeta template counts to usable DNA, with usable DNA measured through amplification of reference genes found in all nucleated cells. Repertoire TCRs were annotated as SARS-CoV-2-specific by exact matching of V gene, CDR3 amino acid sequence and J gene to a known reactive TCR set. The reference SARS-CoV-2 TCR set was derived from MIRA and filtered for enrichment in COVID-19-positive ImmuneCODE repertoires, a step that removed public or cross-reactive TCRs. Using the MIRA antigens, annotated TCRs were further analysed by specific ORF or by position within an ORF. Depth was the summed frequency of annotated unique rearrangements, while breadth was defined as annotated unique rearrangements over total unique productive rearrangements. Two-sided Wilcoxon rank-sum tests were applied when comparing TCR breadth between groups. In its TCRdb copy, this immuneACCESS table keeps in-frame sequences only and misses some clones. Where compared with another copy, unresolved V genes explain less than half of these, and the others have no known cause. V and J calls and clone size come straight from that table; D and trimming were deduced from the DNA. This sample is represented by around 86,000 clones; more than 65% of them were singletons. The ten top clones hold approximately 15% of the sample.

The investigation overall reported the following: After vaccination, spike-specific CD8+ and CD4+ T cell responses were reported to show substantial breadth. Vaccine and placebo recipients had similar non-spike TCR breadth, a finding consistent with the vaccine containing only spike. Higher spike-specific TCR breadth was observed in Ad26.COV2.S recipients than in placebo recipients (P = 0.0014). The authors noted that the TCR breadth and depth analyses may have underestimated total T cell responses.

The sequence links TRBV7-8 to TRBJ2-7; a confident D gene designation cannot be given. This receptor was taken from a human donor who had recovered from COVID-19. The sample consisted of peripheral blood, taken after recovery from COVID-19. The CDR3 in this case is CASSLGAAEQYF. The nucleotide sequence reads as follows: TGTGCCAGCAGCTTAGGTGCGGCCGAGCAGTACTTC. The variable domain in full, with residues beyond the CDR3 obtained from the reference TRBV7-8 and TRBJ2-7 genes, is GAGVSQSPRYKVAKRGQDVALRCDPISGHVSLFWYQQALGQGPEFLTYFQNEAQLDKSGLPSDRFFAERPEGSVSTLKIQRTQQEDSAVYLCASSLGAAEQYFGPGTRLTVT.